This T cell receptor beta chain originates from a study of beta chain features in type 1 diabetes. Background on the study: In age, gender and cell yields, patients were similar to healthy donors.

This clone was detected many times. The antigen remains undetermined. Sorting of CD4+ naive, central memory, regulatory and stem cell-like memory cells was performed via CD45RO/CCR7/CD25/CD127/CD95/CD27. cDNA synthesis used the whole RNA isolate, giving expressed TCRB sequences. Clones were read by immunoSEQ multiplex PCR, and TCRdb kept only the in-frame ones, dropping some. In the table there are fewer than 150,000 clones, 6.9% of which are singletons. Study outcomes and limitations: Type 1 diabetes patients showed fewer insertions and more deletions at VDJ junctions.

The V end was cut by 1 base, the J end by 5 bases, with 12 bases between. The CDR3 runs 15 residues. Per the germline V gene, CDR1 is SGHVS and CDR2 is FQNEAQ. The material sequenced was central memory CD4+ T cells from blood. The receptor comes from a woman in her thirties in good health. The chain carries TRBV7-8 and TRBJ1-5; TRBD1 might be the D (6 bases). The CDR3 coding sequence is TGTGCCAGCAGCTTAGGAGCCCAGGGGTATCAGCCCCAGCATTTT. It yields the protein CASSLGAQGYQPQHF.